This T cell receptor beta chain was sequenced during a study of T cell repertoires in ileal Crohn's disease. CDR1 is MNHNY, CDR2 SVGAGI, per germline (reference sequence). This CDR3 comprises 15 residues. Trimming removed 2 bases from V and 0 bases from J, with 10 bases in between. Using immunoSEQ multiplex PCR, the repertoire was profiled, and TCRdb retains in-frame clones only, with some absent. The sample lists 7,500 or so clones, roughly 78% occurring once. Time point of the sample: proximal margin of the surgical specimen (macroscopically non-inflamed). This clone was seen once. This chain links TRBV6-6 with TRBJ2-5; D is possibly TRBD2 (6 bases). The clonotype comes from an adult with Crohn's disease. Source material: ileal tissue. The CDR3 sequence is CASSYGGADQETQYF. The CDR3 region has the DNA TGTGCCAGCAGTTACGGCGGGGCCGACCAAGAGACCCAGTACTTC.